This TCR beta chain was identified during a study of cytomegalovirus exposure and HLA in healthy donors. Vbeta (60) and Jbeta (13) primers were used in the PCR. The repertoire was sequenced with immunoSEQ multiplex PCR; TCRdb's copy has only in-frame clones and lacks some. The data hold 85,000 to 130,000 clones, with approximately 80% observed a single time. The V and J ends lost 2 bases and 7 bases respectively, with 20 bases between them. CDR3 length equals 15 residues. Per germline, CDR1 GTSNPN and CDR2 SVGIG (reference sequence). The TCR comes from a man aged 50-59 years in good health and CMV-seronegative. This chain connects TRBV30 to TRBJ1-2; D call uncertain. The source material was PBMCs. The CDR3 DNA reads TGTGCCTGGAGTCTCAAAAGACAATCCCCAAGTGGCTACACCTTC. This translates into CAWSLKRQSPSGYTF.